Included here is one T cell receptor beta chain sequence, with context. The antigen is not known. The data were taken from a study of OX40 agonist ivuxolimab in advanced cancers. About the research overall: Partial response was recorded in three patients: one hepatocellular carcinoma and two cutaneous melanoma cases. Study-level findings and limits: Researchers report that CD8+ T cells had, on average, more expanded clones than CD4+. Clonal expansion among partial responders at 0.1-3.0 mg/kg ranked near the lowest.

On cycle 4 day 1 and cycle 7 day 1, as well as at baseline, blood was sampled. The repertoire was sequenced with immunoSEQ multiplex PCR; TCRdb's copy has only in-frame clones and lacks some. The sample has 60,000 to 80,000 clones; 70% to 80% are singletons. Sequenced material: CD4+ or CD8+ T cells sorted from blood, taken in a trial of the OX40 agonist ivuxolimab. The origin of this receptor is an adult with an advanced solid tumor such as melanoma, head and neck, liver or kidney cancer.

CDR3 DNA: TGTGCCAGCAACGGGGCGGGAGGGTTAAGTGAGCAGTACTTC. Translating it yields CASNGAGGLSEQYF. The chain recombines TRBV4-2 with TRBJ2-7; 9 bases line up with TRBD2. Germline CDR1 reads LGHNA; CDR2 reads YNFKEQ. The CDR3 spans 14 residues. Losses at the gene ends were 7 bases for V and 7 bases for J; bases not matched to a gene: 11.